Given below is one TCR beta chain in context. This entry is derived from a study of blood T cell repertoires in COVID-19. Study information: COVID-19 samples from acute and convalescent phases originated in the United States, Italy and Spain. PBMCs, B-cell-depleted T cells, or T cells provided the cDNA or gDNA that made up the material.

Original methodology: Amplifying reference gene primers gave estimates of nucleated cell counts. Generated by immunoSEQ multiplex PCR, the TCRdb table keeps only in-frame clones and is missing some. The DNA was the basis for D and trimming; V, J and clone size are from that table. The sample carries about 20,000 clones, 80% to 90% recorded once. Per germline, CDR1 SGHNT and CDR2 YYREEE (reference sequence). This CDR3 contains 14 residues. V shed 3 bases, J shed 6 bases, and the junction held 1 base outside the gene matches. The receptor comes from a human donor with active COVID-19. The donor label of this sample is uncertain. The sequenced material came from peripheral blood. The chain couples TRBV5-4 to TRBJ2-3; 13 nucleotides align to TRBD2. This CDR3 reads CASSSTSGGDTQYF. The CDR3 DNA reads as TGTGCCAGCAGCTCGACTAGCGGGGGGGATACGCAGTATTTT.